A single sample is the source of the 21 T cell receptor beta chains below, sequenced in a study of naive CD8 T cells in extremely preterm neonates (dated by TCRdb to the late 2010s). The library was built by means of the immunoSEQ multiplex PCR assay. The table comes from immuneACCESS by way of TCRdb, which keeps in-frame sequences with V and J called. Part of the clones is missing from these tables; in studies checked, under half for an unresolved V gene and the rest for unknown reasons. The sample data list 6,000 to 9,000 clones, and about 98% of these were observed just once. Around 0.33% of the sample is taken by the ten largest. Sequenced sample: naive CD8+ T cells from blood. These receptors were obtained from a human donor in good health.

The rearrangement links TRBV7-8 to TRBJ2-1; weak D call: TRBD2 (5 bases). The CDR3 runs to 20 residues. Germline CDR1 and CDR2: SGHVS and FQNEAQ. Trimming removed 1 base at V and 1 base at J, with 23 bases between. For the CDR3, the DNA is TGTGCCAGCAGCTTAGACCTTATGGGCCAGGACTCCTTTTCCTACAATGAGCAGTTCTTC. Protein product: CASSLDLMGQDSFSYNEQFF.

V gene TRBV9 combines with J gene TRBJ2-2; D is undetermined. This CDR3 spans 13 amino acids. Trimming pared 0 bases from V and 5 bases from J, leaving 5 bases between. The germline CDR1 and CDR2 sequences are SGDLS and YYNGEE. CDR3 loop: CASSVVSTGELFF. CDR3 coding DNA: TGTGCCAGCAGCGTAGTGAGTACCGGGGAGCTGTTTTTT.

The CDR3 here is CASSQEQGLAAQETQYF. CDR3 nucleotide sequence: TGTGCCAGCAGCCAAGAACAAGGACTAGCGGCTCAAGAGACCCAGTACTTC. The chain recombines TRBV4-2 with TRBJ2-5; 10 bases map to TRBD2. Unmatched junction bases numbered 6, after V lost 0 bases and J lost 2 bases. The CDR3 consists of 17 residues. Germline V CDR1 and CDR2: LGHNA, YNFKEQ.

The V call is TRBV6-5, the J call TRBJ1-2, with D possibly matching TRBD1 (5 bases). Germline CDR1 reads MNHEY; CDR2 reads SVGAGI. V lost 5 bases and J 10 bases, leaving 17 bases between the germline ends. This CDR3 region has 13 residues. CDR3 protein: CASSLRDSALYTF. CDR3 DNA sequence: TGTGCCAGCAGTCTCCGGGACTCCGCCCTCTACACCTTC.

This chain links TRBV10-3 with TRBJ1-1, with D hard to call. The CDR3 covers 15 residues. Trimming pared 0 bases from V and 4 bases from J, leaving 12 bases between. The germline V gene encodes CDR1 ENHRY and CDR2 SYGVKD. CDR3: CAISESLDRGTEAFF. The CDR3 DNA sequence: TGTGCCATCAGTGAGTCGTTGGATCGCGGCACTGAAGCTTTCTTT.

V is TRBV9 and J is TRBJ1-5, with 7 positions matching TRBD1. From germline, CDR1 is SGDLS and CDR2 YYNGEE. This CDR3 is built from 15 residues. With 4 bases clipped from V and 1 base from J, the junction kept 5 bases outside the gene matches. DNA of the CDR3: TGTGCCAGCAGCAAACAGGGGAAGAGCAATCAGCCCCAGCATTTT. Translating it yields CASSKQGKSNQPQHF.

This clone is a singleton in its sample. The V call is TRBV30, the J call TRBJ2-7, with D perhaps matching TRBD2 (5 bases). Germline V lookup: CDR1 GTSNPN, CDR2 SVGIG (reference sequence). There are 16 residues in the CDR3. Trimming removed 0 bases from V and 1 base from J, with 16 bases in between. CDR3 amino acids: CAWSVRWQLASYEQYF. The CDR3 coding sequence is TGTGCCTGGAGTGTACGTTGGCAGCTAGCTTCCTACGAGCAGTACTTC.

This rearrangement joins TRBV9 to TRBJ2-1; tentative D call: TRBD2 (6 bases). From germline, CDR1 is SGDLS and CDR2 YYNGEE. V was cut by 0 bases and J by 9 bases, with 10 bases left in between. This CDR3 has 13 amino acids. The CDR3 protein is CASSVDLASEQFF. CDR3 DNA: TGTGCCAGCAGCGTAGACCTAGCGAGTGAGCAGTTCTTC. Full variable domain (rest looked up from reference TRBV9 and TRBJ2-1): DSGVTQTPKHLITATGQRVTLRCSPRSGDLSVYWYQQSLDQGLQFLIQYYNGEERAKGNILERFSAQQFPDLHSELNLSSLELGDSALYFCASSVDLASEQFFGPGTRLTVL.

V usage is TRBV7-8 and J usage is TRBJ2-3; possible D gene TRBD2, 6 bases. Germline CDR1 SGHVS, CDR2 FQNEAQ. The CDR3 spans 17 residues. Trimming removed 0 bases at V and 2 bases at J, with 15 bases between. CDR3 protein: CASSLALAGSNTDTQYF. The CDR3 DNA is TGTGCCAGCAGCTTAGCTCTGGCGGGGTCAAACACAGATACGCAGTATTTT.

This clone has only one observation. The genes are TRBV4-3 and TRBJ1-4; 10 bases map to TRBD1. CDR3 length: 14 amino acids. CDR1 LGHNA and CDR2 YSLEER come from the germline V gene. V was pared by 1 base and J by 7 bases, with 0 bases of the junction left unmatched. The CDR3 loop is CASSQGTGGEKLFF. CDR3 nucleotide sequence: TGCGCCAGCAGCCAAGGGACAGGGGGTGAAAAACTGTTTTTT.

This chain links TRBV28 with TRBJ1-1; no clear D gene. The germline CDR1 and CDR2 sequences are MDHEN and SYDVKM. The V end was cut by 3 bases, the J end by 4 bases, with 9 bases between. CDR3 length: 13 residues. The CDR3 DNA follows: TGTGCCAGCAGTTTGGGAGGGAGCACTGAAGCTTTCTTT. Its translation: CASSLGGSTEAFF.

The V and J genes are TRBV27 and TRBJ1-2; 7 positions match TRBD1. V lost 6 bases and J lost 4; bases outside the gene matches: 2. From germline, CDR1 is MNHEY and CDR2 SMNVEV (reference sequence). CDR3 length equals 12 residues. CDR3 in amino acids: CASRGQSYGYTF. The CDR3 DNA reads TGTGCCAGCAGGGGACAGAGCTATGGCTACACCTTC.

V gene TRBV7-9 combines with J gene TRBJ1-2; no reliable D call. V lost 0 bases and J lost 4, with 6 bases in between. The CDR3 extends over 13 amino acids. Germline CDR1 reads SEHNR; CDR2 reads FQNEAQ (reference sequence). The CDR3 is CASSLAQVYGYTF. The CDR3 region has the DNA TGTGCCAGCAGCTTAGCGCAGGTCTATGGCTACACCTTC.

V gene TRBV27 combines with J gene TRBJ1-2; 7 nucleotides align to TRBD1. V was clipped by 8 bases and J by 8 bases; unmatched bases: 23. Germline CDR1 and CDR2: MNHEY and SMNVEV (reference sequence). The CDR3 has 17 residues. The CDR3 loop is CASGPGGQAIMSGGYTF. The CDR3 DNA reads as TGTGCCAGCGGCCCGGGTGGACAGGCAATAATGTCAGGAGGCTACACCTTC.

This chain uses TRBV7-3 with TRBJ2-3; D is possibly TRBD1 (6 bases). CDR1 is SGHTA, CDR2 FQGTGA, per germline. V was clipped by 3 bases and J by 3 bases, with 10 bases between them. The CDR3 runs 14 residues. The CDR3 DNA reads as TGTGCCAGCAGCTTTGGGCAGGGGACAGATACGCAGTATTTT. It specifies CASSFGQGTDTQYF.

This chain links TRBV28 with TRBJ1-3, with D unresolved. Germline CDR1 is MDHEN and CDR2 is SYDVKM. V was trimmed by 5 bases and J by 4 bases, leaving 15 bases between them. The CDR3 is 15 amino acids. CDR3 region: CASSSSIRSGNTIYF. The DNA for the CDR3 is TGTGCCAGCAGTAGCTCAATCAGGTCCGGAAACACCATATATTTT.

The J gene is TRBJ2-1, the V gene TRBV5-8, with TRBD2 matching over 12 bases. CDR1 and CDR2 (germline): SGHTS, YDEGEE. The CDR3 is 15 amino acids. Trimming at V came to 2 bases and at J to 9 bases, leaving 6 bases not matched to a gene. The CDR3 protein is CASSFTSGGPGEQFF. CDR3 bases: TGTGCCAGCAGCTTTACTAGCGGGGGGCCGGGTGAGCAGTTCTTC.

The chain couples TRBV9 to TRBJ2-3, with 8 bases matching TRBD2. The CDR3 is 19 amino acids. The germline V gene has CDR1 SGDLS and CDR2 YYNGEE. Germline trimming cut 0 bases from V and 0 bases from J; bases unmatched to any gene: 12. The CDR3, as DNA: TGTGCCAGCAGCGTAGACGGAAGCCCTAGCGGGTTTAGCACAGATACGCAGTATTTT. Translation: CASSVDGSPSGFSTDTQYF.

About this clone itself: Other DNA sequences of this sample code for an identical CDR3. The chain joins TRBV19 to TRBJ2-7, with 8 bases that match TRBD1. This CDR3 has 13 amino acids. Germline lookup yields CDR1 LNHDA and CDR2 SQIVND (reference sequence). V lost 7 bases and J lost 2; bases outside the gene matches: 4. The CDR3, as DNA: TGTGCCAGTACCCCGGGACAGGCCTACGAGCAGTACTTC. This sequence encodes CASTPGQAYEQYF.

The CDR3 protein is CASSPEGLAGAVTDTQYF. The CDR3 DNA reads TGTGCCAGCAGCCCCGAGGGACTAGCGGGGGCCGTCACAGATACGCAGTATTTT. This chain connects TRBV5-4 to TRBJ2-3, with 14 bases matching TRBD2. Germline lookup yields CDR1 SGHNT and CDR2 YYREEE (reference sequence). This CDR3 region has 18 residues. J lost 2 bases, V lost 4 bases, and 9 bases had no gene match.

The CDR3 bases are TGTGCCAGCAGTTGGGTAGCGGGGGCCCTCTACGAGCAGTACTTC. It translates to CASSWVAGALYEQYF. V and J are TRBV28 and TRBJ2-7; 9 bases line up with TRBD2. V shed 4 bases, J shed 3 bases, and the junction held 7 bases outside the gene matches. The CDR3 is made up of 15 amino acids. CDR1 is MDHEN, CDR2 SYDVKM, per germline.